This TCR beta chain was observed in a study of CD8+CD57+ T cells in acquired aplastic anemia (dated by TCRdb to about 2018). With regard to the full study: A mean of 3.2 ug of DNA, ranging from roughly 0.18 to 30 ug, was extracted from sorted CD4+ and CD8+ cells. Mean read counts for healthy donor samples were 10 million to 10.8 million for CD4+ cells and around 11 million for CD8+ cells. What the study reported, not specific to this receptor: Patients and healthy controls showed no significant difference in CD8+ Simpson's diversity (P=0.060). Although around 30 CD8+ CDR3 sequences were shared by patients and controls, these sequences appeared highly expressed in patients and within the immunodominant clones of patients.

V is clipped by 5 bases and J by 3 bases, and the sequence between their germline boundaries is 17 bases long. The CDR3 numbers 15 residues from cysteine through phenylalanine. Of the read, only the CDR3 DNA is kept; its 45 bases are in frame from base 1. CDR1 and CDR2 are drawn from the germline V gene: SNHLY, FYNNEI. TCR repertoires of sorted CD4+ and CD8+ blood T cells from severe aplastic anemia patients and healthy subjects were deep-sequenced in the study. Ficoll-Paque density gradient centrifugation was used to isolate peripheral blood mononuclear cells. Before DNA was extracted, CD4+ and CD8+ T cells were sorted using either FACS or magnetic beads. This clonotype was observed many times. What antigen it recognizes has not been identified. There are no base qualities to consult, and no much larger clone falls within one base. Profiling of TCR beta VDJ combinations and CDR3 sequences used genomic DNA as the template. An Illumina HiSeq 2000 was used for TCR repertoire sequencing. Regarding the original processing steps: Repertoire assessment relied on Simpson's diversity index, CDR3 size and DJ length profiles, and TRBV/TRBJ rearrangement plots. The most abundant DNA sequence in the deep sequencing data was defined as the immunodominant clone. CDR3 amino acid sequences were checked for sharing between subjects and were compared against published repertoires and the VDJdb database. TCRdb's own reprocessing of the public reads used fastp at Q25 and MiXCR and kept productive beta chains. One record per CDR3 amino acid sequence lists the most common genes and DNA. V and J calls and clone size were set by TCRdb, not the authors. This sample gives a few hundred thousand distinct CDR3 sequences in total; roughly 35% of them show up just once. Roughly 1.1% of the sample goes to the ten largest clones.

The clonotype comes from a human donor in good health, serving as a control. The sequenced sample consisted of sorted CD4+, CD8+, or CD8+CD57+ T cells (not recorded which) from PBMCs. The rearranged segments are TRBV2 and TRBJ2-7; the D gene is unclear. The DNA sequence is TGTGCCAGCAGTCTCCGGTACGGCGGAGACTACGAGCAGTACTTC. It specifies CASSLRYGGDYEQYF.